The 19 T cell receptor beta chains listed next were all sequenced from one sample in a study of T cell clonality in common variable immunodeficiency (dated by TCRdb to between 2015 and 2016). Library creation used the immunoSEQ multiplex PCR assay. TCRdb took over this immuneACCESS table, retaining in-frame rearrangements with V and J assigned. Such tables are incomplete; in checked studies, under half of the missing clones stem from an unresolved V gene, and the remainder is unexplained. This sample was tabulated with over 20,000 clones, among which there are no singletons. Over 2% of the sample belongs to the ten largest clones. The paper's findings and limits, for the study overall: CVID TCRbeta sequences reportedly showed fewer deletions and N-nucleotide insertions and lacked highly modified clones with 13 or more V deletions.

No antigen has been identified for these receptors. Sequenced input: peripheral blood mononuclear cells. The receptor set was obtained from a human donor with common variable immunodeficiency.

Sample share makes this clone medium-sized (0.01 to 0.1%). The read stops 3 residues short of the end of the CDR3; the missing end is completed from the germline J gene. The J gene is TRBJ2-6, the V gene TRBV25-1; D remains ambiguous. The CDR3 length is 16 residues. Germline CDR1 MGHDK, CDR2 SYGVNS. Trimming stripped 5 bases from V and 0 bases from J, with 11 bases between. CDR3 bases read: TGTGCCAGCAGTAACTCCTTTAGCTCTGGGGCCAACGTC. Residues: CASSNSFSSGANV. In full, the CDR3 is CASSNSFSSGANVLTF.

This clone came up many times. The read ends 3 residues before the CDR3 terminus; that terminus is restored from the germline J gene. The chain links TRBV20-1 to TRBJ1-2, with D possibly being TRBD1 (5 bases). The CDR3 loop spans 15 amino acids. Germline CDR1 DFQATT, CDR2 SNEGSKA (reference sequence). Trimming left V 3 bases short and J 4 bases short, with 18 bases between. Partial CDR3 DNA: TGCAGTGCTAGGTTCCCCGGACACCGAGGCTATGGC. As protein: CSARFPGHRGYG. The entire CDR3 sequence reads CSARFPGHRGYGYTF.

This clone has ten or more counts. The CDR3 goes on 3 residues after the read ends, and that part is filled in from the germline J gene. The chain combines TRBV7-9 with TRBJ2-2; D call uncertain. Germline CDR1 and CDR2: SEHNR and FQNEAQ (reference sequence). CDR3 length: 13 amino acids. V gave up 3 bases and J gave up 6 bases, with 8 bases separating them. The CDR3 region is CASSLLGSGELFF. Partial CDR3 DNA: TGTGCCAGCAGCTTGTTAGGGTCCGGGGAG. Looking up the rest from reference TRBV7-9 and TRBJ2-2 gives the full variable domain: DTGVSQNPRHKITKRGQNVTFRCDPISEHNRLYWYRQTLGQGPEFLTYFQNEAQLEKSRLLSDRFSAERPKGSFSTLEIQRTEQGDSAMYLCASSLLGSGELFFGEGSRLTVL.

In this sample, this clone turned up many times. The CDR3 goes on 3 residues after the read ends, and that part is filled in from the germline J gene. This sequence joins TRBV20-1 and TRBJ2-7, with D possibly TRBD1 on 6 matching bases. Germline V CDR1 and CDR2: DFQATT, SNEGSKA (reference sequence). V dropped 0 bases and J dropped 1 base, with 10 bases sitting between them. The CDR3 runs to 14 residues. The CDR3 DNA, read in part, is TGCAGTGCTAGAGATTGGACAGTTTCCTACGAG. It specifies CSARDWTVSYE. The whole CDR3 reads CSARDWTVSYEQYF.

The sample holds many counts of this clone. The CDR3 goes on 3 residues after the read ends, and that part is filled in from the germline J gene. The V and J genes are TRBV7-2 and TRBJ2-1; 11 nucleotides line up with TRBD2. Germline V gene sequence: CDR1 SGHTA, CDR2 FQGNSA. The CDR3 sequence is 15 residues long. V trimming: 8 bases; J trimming: 4 bases; junction bases outside the gene matches: 7. The DNA read from the CDR3 is TGTGCCAGCTCGTTAGCGGGGGGGCCGTACAATGAG. Its translation: CASSLAGGPYNE. The CDR3 as a whole reads CASSLAGGPYNEQFF.

This clone came up many times. The CDR3 sequence: CASTTQTSGGSTDTQYF. The part of the CDR3 DNA that was read is TGTGCCAGCACTACACAGACTAGCGGGGGAAGCACAGATACG. The V call is TRBV6-2 or TRBV6-3, the J call TRBJ2-3; 12 bases are shared with TRBD2. The CDR3 end lies 3 residues beyond the end of the read and is filled in from the germline J gene. CDR1 is MNHEY and CDR2 is SVGEGT in the germline V gene. This CDR3 contains 17 residues. The V gene end was trimmed by 7 bases and the J gene end by 0 bases; junction bases not matched to a gene: 8.

This clone was seen at least ten times. The sequence runs out 3 residues before the end of the CDR3; the remainder is reconstructed from the germline J gene. The gene calls are TRBV5-6 and TRBJ2-7; possibly TRBD1 for D (5 bases). Looked up from germline, CDR1 is SGHDT and CDR2 is YYEEEE. V dropped 4 bases and J dropped 2 bases, with 16 bases sitting between them. This CDR3 is 15 amino acids long. Incomplete CDR3 DNA: TGTGCCAGCAGCACCTGGGGCCGGCTGACCTACGAG. It encodes CASSTWGRLTYE. The entire CDR3 reads CASSTWGRLTYEQYF.

This clone was counted ten times or more. From the germline J gene comes the end of the CDR3, since the read stops 3 residues before it. The chain couples TRBV30 to TRBJ2-6, with a tentative D call TRBD1 (6 bases). V was clipped by 2 bases and J by 2 bases, with 16 bases between them. The germline gives CDR1 GTSNPN, CDR2 SVGIG (reference sequence). CDR3 length equals 17 residues. The DNA read from the CDR3 is TGTGCCTGGAGTCCCTCCCACGGGACAACTGGGGCCAACGTC. Encoded protein: CAWSPSHGTTGANV. The complete CDR3 protein is CAWSPSHGTTGANVLTF.

This clone was detected ten times or more. The DNA ends 3 residues before the CDR3 does, and the rest of the CDR3 is filled in from the germline J gene. Other DNA sequences in this sample translate to the same CDR3. The V and J genes are TRBV7-2 and TRBJ1-5, with D possibly TRBD1 on 6 matching bases. The CDR3 contains 14 residues. Trimming took off 1 base at V and 6 bases at J, with 10 bases between the two ends. The V gene's germline CDR1 is SGHTA and CDR2 FQGNSA. CDR3 loop: CASSLVGAGQPQHF. The CDR3 DNA, read in part, is TGTGCCAGCAGCTTAGTGGGGGCCGGTCAGCCC.

This clone has more than one count but fewer than ten. The read comes to an end 3 residues before the CDR3 does, leaving the germline J gene to fill in the end. V usage is TRBV19 and J usage is TRBJ1-1, with no clear D. The V end was cut by 4 bases, the J end by 1 base, with 10 bases between. Looked up from germline, CDR1 is LNHDA and CDR2 is SQIVND (reference sequence). The CDR3 is 14 amino acids. The CDR3 protein is CASSSVPGNTEAFF. The DNA read from the CDR3 is TGTGCCAGTAGTAGTGTTCCGGGGAACACTGAA.

The sample holds many counts of this clone. The CDR3 goes on 3 residues after the read ends, and that part is filled in from the germline J gene. The chain couples TRBV5-1 to TRBJ1-6; D gene ambiguous. V lost 1 base and J 8 bases, leaving 7 bases between the germline ends. CDR1 is SGHRS and CDR2 is YFSETQ in the germline V gene. There are 13 residues in the CDR3. CDR3 loop: CASSLKSDSPLHF. The sequenced CDR3 bases are TGCGCCAGCAGCTTGAAGTCGGATTCACCC.

This clone has a count of ten or more. The CDR3 spells CASSLSGGRQETQYF. The DNA read from the CDR3 is TGTGCCAGCAGCTTGAGCGGGGGGCGCCAAGAGACC. The chain has TRBV12-3 or TRBV12-4 and TRBJ2-5; 9 bases are a match to TRBD2. The observed sequence ends 3 residues before the CDR3 terminus, with the missing tail filled in from the germline J gene. The V gene end was trimmed by 6 bases and the J gene end by 1 base; junction bases not matched to a gene: 6. The CDR3 totals 15 residues.

This clone was seen repeatedly, ten times or more. The read ends 3 residues shy of where the CDR3 ends; the end is completed using the germline J gene. The chain carries TRBV2 and TRBJ2-5; a possible D gene is TRBD2 (6 bases). Trimming cost V 8 bases and J 3 bases, with 19 bases left between them. CDR1 and CDR2 (germline): SNHLY, FYNNEI. This CDR3 region has 15 residues. CDR3 protein: CASGTGTGTKETQYF. Partial CDR3 DNA: TGTGCCAGCGGCACCGGGACTGGAACGAAAGAGACC.

In its sample, this clone was seen many times. The CDR3 end lies 3 residues beyond the end of the read and is filled in from the germline J gene. J is TRBJ2-3 and V is TRBV7-6, with D unclear. This CDR3 spans 17 amino acids. CDR1 is SGHVS, CDR2 FNYEAQ, per germline. V was pared by 1 base and J by 2 bases, with 16 bases between. The DNA read from the CDR3 is TGTGCCAGCAGCTTAGGTAGAACGGTCCCCCCCACAGATACG. It codes for CASSLGRTVPPTDT. The complete CDR3 sequence is CASSLGRTVPPTDTQYF.

This clone was counted many times. At one end the junction does not follow the germline gene, possibly because of a read error. The read comes to an end 3 residues before the CDR3 does, leaving the germline J gene to fill in the end. The chain recombines TRBV4-2 with TRBJ2-3; 12 bases agree with TRBD2. Germline V gene data show CDR1 as LGHNA and CDR2 as YNFKEQ. The CDR3 has 16 amino acids. CDR3 DNA, as far as it was read: TGCGCCAGCAGCCGCCGGACTAGCGGGGCTTCAGATACG. Translating it yields CASSRRTSGASDT. The entire CDR3 protein is CASSRRTSGASDTQYF.

A remark on this clone: The CDR3 end falls 3 residues outside the read, so it is completed with the germline J gene. V gene TRBV7-8 combines with J gene TRBJ2-7; 11 bases fit TRBD1. CDR3 length: 15 amino acids. V lost 2 bases to trimming and J lost 4 bases; unmatched junction nucleotides: 4. The V gene's germline CDR1 is SGHVS and CDR2 FQNEAQ. This chain's CDR3 is CASSLWDRGTYEQYF. The sequenced part of the CDR3 DNA is TGTGCCAGCAGCTTATGGGACAGGGGGACGTACGAG. Together with reference TRBV7-8 and TRBJ2-7, the CDR3 gives the full variable domain: GAGVSQSPRYKVAKRGQDVALRCDPISGHVSLFWYQQALGQGPEFLTYFQNEAQLDKSGLPSDRFFAERPEGSVSTLKIQRTQQEDSAVYLCASSLWDRGTYEQYFGPGTRLTVT.

This clone was counted many times. The read ends 3 residues early relative to the CDR3; the germline J gene fills the gap. J is TRBJ2-6 and V is TRBV2, with D possibly being TRBD2 (6 bases). The CDR3 is 17 residues long. Between the trimmed V and J ends, which lost 5 bases and 0 bases, there was a span of 14 bases. Germline V lookup: CDR1 SNHLY, CDR2 FYNNEI. CDR3 DNA (partial): TGTGCCAGCAGTTACCAGATGGGGGGCTCTGGGGCCAACGTC. This encodes CASSYQMGGSGANV. The whole CDR3 protein is CASSYQMGGSGANVLTF.

This clone appeared many times. The read finishes 3 residues shy of the CDR3 end, and the germline J gene is used to complete it. V gene TRBV5-1 combines with J gene TRBJ2-4; 14 bases map to TRBD2. Germline V gives CDR1 SGHRS, CDR2 YFSETQ. This CDR3 spans 15 amino acids. J lost 7 bases, V lost 0 bases, and 0 bases had no gene match. Partial CDR3 DNA: TGCGCCAGCAGCTTGGGGACTAGCGGGGGGAACATT. This encodes CASSLGTSGGNI. The full CDR3 protein is CASSLGTSGGNIQYF.

The sample holds many counts of this clone. The DNA read from the CDR3 is TGTGCCAGCAGCTTGGTGACAGGGGGCGGACATAGCAATCAGCCC. Its translation: CASSLVTGGGHSNQP. In full, the CDR3 reads CASSLVTGGGHSNQPQHF. The chain uses TRBV7-8 and TRBJ1-5; TRBD1 agrees at 10 bases. The sequenced fragment ends 3 residues before the CDR3 boundary, so the rest is inferred from the germline J gene. V lost 3 bases and J lost 0; bases outside the gene matches: 8. CDR3 length: 18 amino acids. Germline V CDR1 and CDR2: SGHVS, FQNEAQ.